Reported below is one T cell receptor beta chain. The antigen remains unidentified. This entry is derived from a study of shared clonotypes between healthy human individuals. Study-wide points: Among donors, sharing of clonotypes was expected to be affected by sequencing depth. With few donors, the genetic and exposure-history diversity represented was limited.

Only in-frame clones appear in the TCRdb table, and some are missing; sequencing was by immunoSEQ multiplex PCR. The sample shows 2 million to 3 million clones, approximately 90% of them seen only once. Germline CDR1 is SGHTA and CDR2 is FQGNSA. V gave up 2 bases and J gave up 0 bases, with 11 bases separating them. The CDR3 length is 16 residues. The material sequenced was naive CD4+ T cells sorted from blood. Documented subset: CD45RA+ positively selected. The receptor was isolated from a young man in good health. The chain recombines TRBV7-2 with TRBJ2-1, with a possible D match to TRBD2 (6 bases). In DNA form, the CDR3 reads TGTGCCAGCAGCTTAAAACTAGCCAGCTCCTACAATGAGCAGTTCTTC. Translation: CASSLKLASSYNEQFF.